This record looks at one T cell receptor beta chain sequence and its context. Its cognate antigen is unknown. Produced via immunoSEQ multiplex PCR; TCRdb's table is partial and in-frame only. Of about 110,000 clones listed, just over 85% were seen once; the top ten hold about 3.3%. The data were taken from a study of T cell responses to AZD1222 COVID-19 vaccine. As for the study in general: Timing groups of about 4 and about 12 weeks for second doses were pooled.

There are 15 residues in the CDR3. Per the germline V gene, CDR1 is SEHNR and CDR2 is FQNEAQ (reference sequence). V lost 5 bases and J 2 bases, leaving 13 bases between the germline ends. Study-level results: Donors skewed white British and female; clonal diversity was possibly underestimated. All repertoire sampling was performed exclusively after the peak T cell response.

The chain recombines TRBV7-9 with TRBJ2-4, with a possible D match to TRBD1 (6 bases). Sequences were derived from peripheral blood, sampled on day 0 of AZD1222 vaccination. The sequence came from an adult in good health. The CDR3 region has the DNA TGTGCCAGCAGCCACACCGACAGGACCAAAAACATTCAGTACTTC. It is translated as CASSHTDRTKNIQYF.